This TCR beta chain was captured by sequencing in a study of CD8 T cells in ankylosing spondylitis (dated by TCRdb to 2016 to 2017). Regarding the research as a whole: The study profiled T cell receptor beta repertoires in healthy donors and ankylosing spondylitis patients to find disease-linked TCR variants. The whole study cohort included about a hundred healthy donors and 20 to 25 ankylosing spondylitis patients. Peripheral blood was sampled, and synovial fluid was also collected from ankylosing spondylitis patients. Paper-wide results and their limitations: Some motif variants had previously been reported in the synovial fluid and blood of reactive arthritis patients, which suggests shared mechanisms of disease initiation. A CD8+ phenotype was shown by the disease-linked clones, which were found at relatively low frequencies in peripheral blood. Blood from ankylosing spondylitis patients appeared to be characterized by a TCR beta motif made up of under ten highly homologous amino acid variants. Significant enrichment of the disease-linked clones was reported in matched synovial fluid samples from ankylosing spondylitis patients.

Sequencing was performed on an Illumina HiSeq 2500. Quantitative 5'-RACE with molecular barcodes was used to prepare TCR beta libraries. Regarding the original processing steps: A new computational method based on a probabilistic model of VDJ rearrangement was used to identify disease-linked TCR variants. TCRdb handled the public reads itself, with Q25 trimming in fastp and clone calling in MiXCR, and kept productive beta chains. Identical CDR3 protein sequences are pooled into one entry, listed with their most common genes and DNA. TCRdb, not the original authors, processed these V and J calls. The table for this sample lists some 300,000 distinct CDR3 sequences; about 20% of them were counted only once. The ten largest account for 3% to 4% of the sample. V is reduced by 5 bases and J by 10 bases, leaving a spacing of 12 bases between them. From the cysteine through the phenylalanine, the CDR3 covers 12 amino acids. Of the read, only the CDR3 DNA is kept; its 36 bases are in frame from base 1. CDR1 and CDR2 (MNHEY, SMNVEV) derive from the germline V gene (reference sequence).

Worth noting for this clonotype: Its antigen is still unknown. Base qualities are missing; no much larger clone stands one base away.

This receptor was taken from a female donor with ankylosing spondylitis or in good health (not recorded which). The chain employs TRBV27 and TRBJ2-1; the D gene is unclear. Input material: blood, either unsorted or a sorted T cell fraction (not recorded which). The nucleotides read TGTGCCAGCAGTAAGGGTCGTTGGGAGCAGTTCTTC. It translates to CASSKGRWEQFF.